What follows is one T cell receptor beta chain and its context. The data originate from a study of blood T cell repertoires in COVID-19. In the study's own analysis: Scientists estimated how many nucleated cells there were by amplifying reference gene primers. TCRdb's copy holds only in-frame clones and misses some; the assay was immunoSEQ multiplex PCR. V and J calls and clone size follow that table, whereas D and trimming were derived from the DNA. The table lists about 66,000 clones, approximately 91% of them singletons, with about 7.9% in the top ten. V lost 2 bases to trimming and J lost 2 bases; unmatched junction nucleotides: 6. Germline CDR1 is SGHTA and CDR2 is FQGNSA. The length of the CDR3 is 16 residues.

Input material: peripheral blood. This rearrangement joins TRBV7-2 to TRBJ1-1; 9 nucleotides align to TRBD1. The source of this sequence is a human donor in a cohort sampled during active COVID-19. In DNA, the CDR3 is TGTGCCAGCAGCTTATCCGGGACAGGGCGTAACACTGAAGCTTTCTTT. Translated: CASSLSGTGRNTEAFF.